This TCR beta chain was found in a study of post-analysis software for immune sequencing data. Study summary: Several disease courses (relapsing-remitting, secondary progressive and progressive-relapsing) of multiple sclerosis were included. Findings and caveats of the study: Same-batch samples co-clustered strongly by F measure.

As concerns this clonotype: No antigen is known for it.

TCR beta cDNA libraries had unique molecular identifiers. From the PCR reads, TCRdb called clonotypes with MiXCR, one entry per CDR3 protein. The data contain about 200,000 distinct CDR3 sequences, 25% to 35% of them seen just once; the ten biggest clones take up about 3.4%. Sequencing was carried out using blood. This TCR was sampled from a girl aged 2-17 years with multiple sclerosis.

DNA for the CDR3: TGTGCCAGCAGACGGACTAGCGGGGGGTCTAGCACAGATACGCAGTATTTT. This translates into CASRRTSGGSSTDTQYF. The chain links TRBV7-9 to TRBJ2-3, with TRBD2 matching over 14 bases. This CDR3 is 17 amino acids long. The ends lost 6 bases at V and 0 bases at J; junction bases unmatched: 5. The germline V gene encodes CDR1 SEHNR and CDR2 FQNEAQ (reference sequence).